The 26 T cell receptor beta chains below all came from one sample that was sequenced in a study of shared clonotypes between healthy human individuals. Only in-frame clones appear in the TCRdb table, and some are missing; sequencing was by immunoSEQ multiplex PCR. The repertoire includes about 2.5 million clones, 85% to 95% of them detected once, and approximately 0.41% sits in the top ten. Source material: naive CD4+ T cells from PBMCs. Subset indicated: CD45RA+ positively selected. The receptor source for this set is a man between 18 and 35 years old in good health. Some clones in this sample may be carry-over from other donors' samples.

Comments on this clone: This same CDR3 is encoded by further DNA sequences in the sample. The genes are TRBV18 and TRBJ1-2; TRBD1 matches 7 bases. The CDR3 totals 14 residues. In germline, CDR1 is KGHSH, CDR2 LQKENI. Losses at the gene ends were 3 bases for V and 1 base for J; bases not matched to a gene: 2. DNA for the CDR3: TGTGCCAGCTCACCTGGACAGGATAACTATGGCTACACCTTC. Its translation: CASSPGQDNYGYTF.

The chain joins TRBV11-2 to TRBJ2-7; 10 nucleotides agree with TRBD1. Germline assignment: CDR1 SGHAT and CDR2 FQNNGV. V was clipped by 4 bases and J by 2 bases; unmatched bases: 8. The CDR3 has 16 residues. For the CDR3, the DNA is TGTGCCAGCAGCTCTGGACAGGGGGTTCTCCCCTACGAGCAGTACTTC. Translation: CASSSGQGVLPYEQYF.

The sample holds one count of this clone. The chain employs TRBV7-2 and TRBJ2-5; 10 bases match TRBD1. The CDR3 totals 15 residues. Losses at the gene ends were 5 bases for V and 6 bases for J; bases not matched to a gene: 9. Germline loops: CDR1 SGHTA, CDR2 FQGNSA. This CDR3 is CASSPRDRGMKTQYF. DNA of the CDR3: TGTGCCAGCAGCCCACGGGACAGGGGTATGAAGACCCAGTACTTC.

CDR3 sequence reads: CASRLLAGGYNEQFF. Written as DNA, the CDR3 is TGTGCCAGCAGGCTCCTAGCGGGAGGCTACAATGAGCAGTTCTTC. This sequence joins TRBV7-2 and TRBJ2-1; 11 nucleotides line up with TRBD2. The germline V gene has CDR1 SGHTA and CDR2 FQGNSA. V trimming: 6 bases; J trimming: 3 bases; junction bases outside the gene matches: 4. The CDR3 is made up of 15 amino acids.

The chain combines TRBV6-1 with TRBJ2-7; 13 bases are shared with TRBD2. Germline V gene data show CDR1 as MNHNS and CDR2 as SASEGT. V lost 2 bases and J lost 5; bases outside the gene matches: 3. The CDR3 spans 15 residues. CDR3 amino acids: CASSEQLAGGNEQYF. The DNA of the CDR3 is TGTGCCAGCAGTGAACAACTAGCGGGAGGGAACGAGCAGTACTTC.

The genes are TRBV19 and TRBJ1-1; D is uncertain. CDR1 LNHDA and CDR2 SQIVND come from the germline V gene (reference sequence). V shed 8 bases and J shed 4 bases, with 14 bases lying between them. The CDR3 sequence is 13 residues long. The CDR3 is CASQSYVGTEAFF. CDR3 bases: TGTGCCAGTCAAAGCTACGTCGGCACTGAAGCTTTCTTT.

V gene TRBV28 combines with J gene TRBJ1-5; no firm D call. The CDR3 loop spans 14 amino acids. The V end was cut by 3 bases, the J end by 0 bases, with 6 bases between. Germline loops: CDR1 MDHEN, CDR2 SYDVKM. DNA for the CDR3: TGTGCCAGCAGTTTCGGGAATAGCAATCAGCCCCAGCATTTT. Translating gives CASSFGNSNQPQHF.

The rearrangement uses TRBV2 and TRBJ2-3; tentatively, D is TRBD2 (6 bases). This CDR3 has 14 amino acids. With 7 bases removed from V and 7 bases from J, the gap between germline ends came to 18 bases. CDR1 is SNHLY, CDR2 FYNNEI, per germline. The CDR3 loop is CASKLAGPAYTQYF. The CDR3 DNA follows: TGTGCCAGCAAGTTGGCGGGACCCGCATATACGCAGTATTTT. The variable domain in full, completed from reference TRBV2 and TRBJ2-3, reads EPEVTQTPSHQVTQMGQEVILRCVPISNHLYFYWYRQILGQKVEFLVSFYNNEISEKSEIFDDQFSVERPDGSNFTLKIRSTKLEDSAMYFCASKLAGPAYTQYFGPGTRLTVL.

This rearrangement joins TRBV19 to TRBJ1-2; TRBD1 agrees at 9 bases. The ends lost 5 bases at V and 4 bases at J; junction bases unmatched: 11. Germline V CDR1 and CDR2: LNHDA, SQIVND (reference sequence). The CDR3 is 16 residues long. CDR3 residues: CASSAGTGNRPYGYTF. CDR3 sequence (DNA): TGTGCCAGTAGTGCCGGGACAGGGAATCGGCCCTATGGCTACACCTTC.

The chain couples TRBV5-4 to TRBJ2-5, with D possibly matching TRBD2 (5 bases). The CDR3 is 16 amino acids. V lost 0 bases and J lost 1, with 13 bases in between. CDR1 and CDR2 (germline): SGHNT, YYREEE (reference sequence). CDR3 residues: CASSLDGSAAQETQYF. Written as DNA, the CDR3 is TGTGCCAGCAGCTTGGACGGGTCAGCGGCCCAAGAGACCCAGTACTTC.

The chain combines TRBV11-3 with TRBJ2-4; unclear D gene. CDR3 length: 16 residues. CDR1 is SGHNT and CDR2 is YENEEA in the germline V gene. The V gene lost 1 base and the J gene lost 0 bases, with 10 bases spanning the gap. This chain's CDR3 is CASSLAYRLAKNIQYF. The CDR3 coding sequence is TGTGCCAGCAGCTTAGCCTACAGACTAGCCAAAAACATTCAGTACTTC.

CDR3 in amino acids: CASSLVASEAGELFF. In nucleotides, the CDR3 is TGCGCCAGCAGCCTCGTTGCTAGCGAGGCCGGGGAGCTGTTTTTT. This chain connects TRBV5-1 to TRBJ2-2; perhaps TRBD2 as D (6 bases). The length of the CDR3 is 15 residues. The V and J ends lost 4 bases and 6 bases respectively, with 16 bases between them. Germline CDR1 SGHRS, CDR2 YFSETQ.

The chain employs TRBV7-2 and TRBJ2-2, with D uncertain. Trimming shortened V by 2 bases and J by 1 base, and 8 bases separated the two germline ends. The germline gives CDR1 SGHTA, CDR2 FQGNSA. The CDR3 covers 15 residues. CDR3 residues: CASSLRQMNTGELFF. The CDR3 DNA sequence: TGTGCCAGCAGCTTACGGCAGATGAACACCGGGGAGCTGTTTTTT.

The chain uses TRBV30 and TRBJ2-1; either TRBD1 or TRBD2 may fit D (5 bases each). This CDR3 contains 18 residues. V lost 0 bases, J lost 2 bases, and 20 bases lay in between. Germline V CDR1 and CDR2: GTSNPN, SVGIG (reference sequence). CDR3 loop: CAWSVERMVGETYNEQFF. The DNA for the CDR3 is TGTGCCTGGAGTGTAGAACGAATGGTGGGGGAGACCTACAATGAGCAGTTCTTC.

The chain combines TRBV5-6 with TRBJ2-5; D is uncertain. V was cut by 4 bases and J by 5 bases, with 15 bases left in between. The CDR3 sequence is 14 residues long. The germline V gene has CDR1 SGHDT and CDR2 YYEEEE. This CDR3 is CASSKGPIGETQYF. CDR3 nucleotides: TGTGCCAGCAGCAAAGGACCTATCGGGGAGACCCAGTACTTC.

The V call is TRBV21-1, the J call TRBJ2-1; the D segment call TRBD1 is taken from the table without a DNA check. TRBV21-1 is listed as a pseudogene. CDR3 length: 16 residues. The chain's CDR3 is CASRADRGHPYNEQFF. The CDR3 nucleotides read TGTGCCAGCAGGGCGGACAGGGGACATCCCTACAATGAGCAGTTCTTC.

The CDR3 protein is CASSPYRGGTGELFF. For the CDR3, the DNA is TGTGCCAGCAGCCCCTACAGGGGGGGGACTGGGGAGCTGTTTTTT. V usage is TRBV7-2 and J usage is TRBJ2-2; possibly TRBD1 for D (8 bases). The V end lost 5 bases, the J end lost 8 bases, and 18 bases lay between the germline ends. The germline V gene has CDR1 SGHTA and CDR2 FQGNSA. The CDR3 spans 15 residues. The full variable domain, in which reference TRBV7-2 and TRBJ2-2 provide the parts outside the CDR3, is GAGVSQSPSNKVTEKGKDVELRCDPISGHTALYWYRQSLGQGLEFLIYFQGNSAPDKSGLPSDRFSAERTGGSVSTLTIQRTQQEDSAVYLCASSPYRGGTGELFFGEGSRLTVL.

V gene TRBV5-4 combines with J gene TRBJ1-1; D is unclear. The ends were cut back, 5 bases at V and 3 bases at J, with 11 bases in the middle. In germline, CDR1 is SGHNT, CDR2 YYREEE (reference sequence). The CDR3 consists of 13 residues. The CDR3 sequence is CASRTFGDTEAFF. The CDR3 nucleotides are TGTGCCAGCAGGACATTTGGGGACACTGAAGCTTTCTTT.

The CDR3, as DNA: TGTGCCAGCAGTTTGTTTCGAGGGGCTGGGGAAAAACTGTTTTTT. The encoded protein is CASSLFRGAGEKLFF. This chain links TRBV28 with TRBJ1-4, with D perhaps TRBD1 (5 bases). V lost 3 bases and J lost 8, with 16 bases in between. Germline V lookup: CDR1 MDHEN, CDR2 SYDVKM. The CDR3 loop spans 15 amino acids. Supplemented by reference TRBV28 and TRBJ1-4, the full variable domain reads DVKVTQSSRYLVKRTGEKVFLECVQDMDHENMFWYRQDPGLGLRLIYFSYDVKMKEKGDIPEGYSVSREKKERFSLILESASTNQTSMYLCASSLFRGAGEKLFFGSGTQLSVL.

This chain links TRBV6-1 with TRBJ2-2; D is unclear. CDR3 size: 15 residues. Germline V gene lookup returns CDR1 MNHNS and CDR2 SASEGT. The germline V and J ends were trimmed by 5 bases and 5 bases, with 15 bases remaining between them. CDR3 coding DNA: TGTGCCAGCAGTACGGTTAACTTACTGACCGGGGAGCTGTTTTTT. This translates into CASSTVNLLTGELFF.

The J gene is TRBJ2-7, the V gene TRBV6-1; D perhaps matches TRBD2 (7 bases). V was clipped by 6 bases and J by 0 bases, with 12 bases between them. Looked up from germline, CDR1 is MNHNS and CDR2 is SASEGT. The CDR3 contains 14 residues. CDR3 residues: CASREGGDSYEQYF. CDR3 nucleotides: TGTGCCAGCAGAGAGGGGGGGGACTCCTACGAGCAGTACTTC.

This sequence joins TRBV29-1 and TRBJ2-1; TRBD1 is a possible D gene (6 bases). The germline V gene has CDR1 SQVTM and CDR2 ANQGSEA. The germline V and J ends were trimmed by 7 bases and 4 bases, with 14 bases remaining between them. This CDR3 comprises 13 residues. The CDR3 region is CSARQDRYNEQFF. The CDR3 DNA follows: TGCAGCGCAAGACAGGATAGGTACAATGAGCAGTTCTTC.

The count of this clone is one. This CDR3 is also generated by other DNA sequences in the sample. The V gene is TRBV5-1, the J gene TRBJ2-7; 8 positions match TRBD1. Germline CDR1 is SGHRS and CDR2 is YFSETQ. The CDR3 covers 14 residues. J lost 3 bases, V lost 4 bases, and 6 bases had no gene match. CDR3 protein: CASSPGTGSYEQYF. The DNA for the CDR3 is TGCGCCAGCAGCCCGGGGACAGGAAGCTACGAGCAGTACTTC.

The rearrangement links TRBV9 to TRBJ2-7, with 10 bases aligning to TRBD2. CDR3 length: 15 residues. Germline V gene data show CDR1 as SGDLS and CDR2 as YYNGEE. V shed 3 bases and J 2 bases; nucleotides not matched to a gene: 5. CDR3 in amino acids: CASSAGTSETYEQYF. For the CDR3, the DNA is TGTGCCAGCAGCGCGGGGACTAGCGAAACCTACGAGCAGTACTTC.

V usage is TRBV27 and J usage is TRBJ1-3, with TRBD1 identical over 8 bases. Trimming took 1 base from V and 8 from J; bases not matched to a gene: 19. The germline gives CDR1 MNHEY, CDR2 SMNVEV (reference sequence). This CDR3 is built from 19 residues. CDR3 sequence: CASSLLAGQGTPGSDTIYF. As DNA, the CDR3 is TGTGCCAGCAGTTTATTGGCTGGACAGGGCACTCCGGGGTCTGACACCATATATTTT.

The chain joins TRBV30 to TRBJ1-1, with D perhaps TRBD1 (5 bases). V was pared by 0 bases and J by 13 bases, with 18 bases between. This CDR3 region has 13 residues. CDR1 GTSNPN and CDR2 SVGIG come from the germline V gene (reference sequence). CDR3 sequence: CAWSVLGAGPGFF. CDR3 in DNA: TGTGCCTGGAGTGTATTGGGAGCGGGACCCGGTTTCTTT.